The T cell receptor (beta chain) described here comes from a study of neoadjuvant anti-PD-1 for oral cavity cancer. Clones were sequenced by immunoSEQ multiplex PCR, and TCRdb holds only the in-frame ones, with some missing. The sample carries roughly 46,000 clones, about 77% recorded once. This sample's time point: after neoadjuvant nivolumab, at surgical resection. The specimen was PBMCs, collected after nivolumab (anti-PD-1) treatment. The clonotype originates from a person aged 35 to 85 with oral cavity squamous cell carcinoma.

The CDR3 is CASSLDDRGVSEQFF. The CDR3 DNA sequence: TGTGCCAGCAGTTTGGATGACAGGGGGGTTTCGGAGCAGTTCTTC. V usage is TRBV28 and J usage is TRBJ2-1; TRBD1 matches 9 bases. Germline CDR1 reads MDHEN; CDR2 reads SYDVKM. The ends lost 3 bases at V and 10 bases at J; junction bases unmatched: 10. The CDR3 has 15 residues. Combining the CDR3 with reference TRBV28 and TRBJ2-1 gives the whole variable domain DVKVTQSSRYLVKRTGEKVFLECVQDMDHENMFWYRQDPGLGLRLIYFSYDVKMKEKGDIPEGYSVSREKKERFSLILESASTNQTSMYLCASSLDDRGVSEQFFGPGTRLTVL.